These 15 T cell receptor beta chains were all obtained from the same sample, sequenced in a study of shared clonotypes between healthy human individuals (dated by TCRdb to the early 2020s). The protocol used for the library was the immunoSEQ multiplex PCR assay. The table was pulled from immuneACCESS by TCRdb, which kept in-frame rearrangements only. Such tables lose some clones; where checked, under half of the loss comes from unresolved V genes, and the rest has no known cause. This sample gives around 1,000,000 clones in total; 77% of them show up just once. Over 0.8% of the sample goes to the ten largest clones. Sample: memory CD4+ T cells from PBMCs. According to the study, the label for this sample's cell subset or site signals: CD45RA-negative fraction. The receptors here all came from a man between 18 and 29 years old in good health. Some clones in this sample may be carry-over from other donors' samples.

To note about this clone: This clone may be a read error of a much larger clone one base away. Other DNA sequences in this sample translate to the same CDR3. The chain couples TRBV9 to TRBJ2-1, with 8 bases fitting TRBD2. Germline V gene data show CDR1 as SGDLS and CDR2 as YYNGEE. The CDR3 length is 15 residues. Germline trimming cut 2 bases from V and 0 bases from J; bases unmatched to any gene: 1. The CDR3 DNA is TGTGCCAGCAGCGTGAGCGGGAGCTCCTACAATGAGCAGTTCTTC. Translated: CASSVSGSSYNEQFF.

The chain combines TRBV7-2 with TRBJ2-1, with D hard to call. This CDR3 region has 15 residues. V was trimmed by 5 bases and J by 0 bases, leaving 11 bases between them. The germline CDR1 and CDR2 sequences are SGHTA and FQGNSA. The CDR3 is CASSLRAISYNEQFF. The CDR3 DNA sequence: TGTGCCAGCAGCCTACGGGCCATCTCCTACAATGAGCAGTTCTTC.

The chain is built from TRBV5-1 and TRBJ2-1; 9 bases fit TRBD2. Germline values: CDR1 SGHRS, CDR2 YFSETQ. The V segment lost 2 bases and the J segment 5 bases; nucleotides outside the gene matches: 8. The CDR3 runs 16 residues. Here the CDR3 reads CASSLSPTSGNNEQFF. The DNA for the CDR3 is TGCGCCAGCAGCTTAAGCCCGACTAGCGGTAACAATGAGCAGTTCTTC.

This clone was recorded a few times. The CDR3 region is CASGGGYGYTF. CDR3 coding DNA: TGTGCCTCCGGAGGAGGCTATGGCTACACCTTC. This chain connects TRBV10-3 to TRBJ1-2; no clear D. Germline lookup yields CDR1 ENHRY and CDR2 SYGVKD. The CDR3 covers 11 residues. The V and J ends lost 11 bases and 4 bases respectively, with 11 bases between them.

This sequence joins TRBV28 and TRBJ2-4; D not resolved. The ends were cut back, 6 bases at V and 5 bases at J, with 11 bases in the middle. From germline, CDR1 is MDHEN and CDR2 SYDVKM. This CDR3 has 13 residues. The CDR3 here is CASRLPPQNIQYF. The CDR3 region has the DNA TGTGCCAGCAGACTCCCCCCCCAAAACATTCAGTACTTC.

This rearrangement joins TRBV5-5 to TRBJ2-7, with TRBD1 matching over 9 bases. V lost 2 bases, J lost 2 bases, and 5 bases stayed unmatched. Germline CDR1 SGHKS, CDR2 YYEKEE (reference sequence). CDR3 length: 15 residues. The CDR3 nucleotides read TGTGCCAGCAGCTTATCGACAGGGGGAACCTACGAGCAGTACTTC. This codes for CASSLSTGGTYEQYF.

The rearrangement joins TRBV28 to TRBJ1-1, with D tentatively TRBD1 (5 bases). Trimming pared 6 bases from V and 0 bases from J, leaving 11 bases between. CDR1 and CDR2 (germline): MDHEN, SYDVKM. This CDR3 is built from 14 residues. CDR3 DNA sequence: TGTGCCAGCAGAGAGGGACCCATGAACACTGAAGCTTTCTTT. Translation gives CASREGPMNTEAFF.

This rearrangement joins TRBV5-1 to TRBJ2-3; 10 nucleotides match TRBD2. This CDR3 is 15 amino acids long. Germline loops: CDR1 SGHRS, CDR2 YFSETQ. After removal of 5 bases from V and 6 bases from J, the junction contained 9 bases not matched to a gene. This CDR3 is CASRRLAGDFDTQYF. The DNA for the CDR3 is TGCGCCAGCAGAAGGCTAGCGGGAGATTTTGATACGCAGTATTTT.

DNA for the CDR3: TGTGCCAGTAGTATAGAGGCGGGAGCTCAATACGAGCAGTACTTC. This sequence encodes CASSIEAGAQYEQYF. The V gene is TRBV19, the J gene TRBJ2-7; 7 positions agree with TRBD2. The V segment lost 0 bases and the J segment 4 bases; nucleotides outside the gene matches: 6. Germline CDR1 reads LNHDA; CDR2 reads SQIVND (reference sequence). The CDR3 sequence is 15 residues long. Looking up the rest from reference TRBV19 and TRBJ2-7 gives the full variable domain: DGGITQSPKYLFRKEGQNVTLSCEQNLNHDAMYWYRQDPGQGLRLIYYSQIVNDFQKGDIAEGYSVSREKKESFPLTVTSAQKNPTAFYLCASSIEAGAQYEQYFGPGTRLTVT.

The chain combines TRBV11-2 with TRBJ1-2, with no clear D. Germline V gene lookup returns CDR1 SGHAT and CDR2 FQNNGV. Trimming stripped 5 bases from V and 4 bases from J, with 11 bases between. This CDR3 region has 13 residues. CDR3 bases: TGTGCCAGCAGCCGGGAGGAAGGCTATGGCTACACCTTC. Its translation: CASSREEGYGYTF. Together with reference TRBV11-2 and TRBJ1-2, the CDR3 gives the full variable domain: EAGVAQSPRYKIIEKRQSVAFWCNPISGHATLYWYQQILGQGPKLLIQFQNNGVVDDSQLPKDRFSAERLKGVDSTLKIQPAKLEDSAVYLCASSREEGYGYTFGSGTRLTVV.

Concerning this clone itself: Other nucleotide sequences in the sample specify the same CDR3. The chain is built from TRBV19 and TRBJ1-4; D gene uncertain. Trimming left V 3 bases short and J 0 bases short, with 8 bases between. The CDR3 runs to 15 residues. CDR1 is LNHDA, CDR2 SQIVND, per germline (reference sequence). In DNA form, the CDR3 reads TGTGCCAGTAGTATTCGTCGGGCAACTAATGAAAAACTGTTTTTT. The encoded protein is CASSIRRATNEKLFF.

The chain is built from TRBV6-6 and TRBJ1-5; D is unresolved. This CDR3 is built from 14 residues. V lost 0 bases and J 9 bases, leaving 12 bases between the germline ends. Germline loops: CDR1 MNHNY, CDR2 SVGAGI (reference sequence). DNA of the CDR3: TGTGCCAGCAGTTACTCGGTCCGGTATCCGCCCCAGCATTTT. The encoded protein is CASSYSVRYPPQHF.

The chain links TRBV28 to TRBJ1-2; possibly TRBD1 for D (6 bases). The V and J ends lost 4 bases and 3 bases respectively, with 15 bases between them. Germline V CDR1 and CDR2: MDHEN, SYDVKM. The CDR3 has 15 residues. The CDR3 spells CASSSERGAYYGYTF. Here the CDR3 DNA reads TGTGCCAGCAGTTCCGAACGGGGGGCCTACTATGGCTACACCTTC.

The sample holds a few counts of this clone. Other DNA sequences within the sample encode an identical CDR3. The V and J genes are TRBV28 and TRBJ1-1, with 8 nucleotides matching TRBD1. V lost 1 base to trimming and J lost 5 bases; unmatched junction nucleotides: 6. Germline V gene lookup returns CDR1 MDHEN and CDR2 SYDVKM. The CDR3 covers 15 residues. CDR3 DNA sequence: TGTGCCAGCAGTTTATCCGGACAGGGACGAACTGAAGCTTTCTTT. Translated, it gives CASSLSGQGRTEAFF.

As to this clone: Other DNA variants within this sample encode the same CDR3. The V gene is TRBV5-1, the J gene TRBJ1-2; D not resolved. The germline V gene encodes CDR1 SGHRS and CDR2 YFSETQ. This CDR3 comprises 12 residues. V was trimmed by 4 bases and J by 4 bases, leaving 8 bases between them. The CDR3 DNA reads as TGCGCCAGCAGCCCAGATGTCTATGGCTACACCTTC. Its translation: CASSPDVYGYTF.